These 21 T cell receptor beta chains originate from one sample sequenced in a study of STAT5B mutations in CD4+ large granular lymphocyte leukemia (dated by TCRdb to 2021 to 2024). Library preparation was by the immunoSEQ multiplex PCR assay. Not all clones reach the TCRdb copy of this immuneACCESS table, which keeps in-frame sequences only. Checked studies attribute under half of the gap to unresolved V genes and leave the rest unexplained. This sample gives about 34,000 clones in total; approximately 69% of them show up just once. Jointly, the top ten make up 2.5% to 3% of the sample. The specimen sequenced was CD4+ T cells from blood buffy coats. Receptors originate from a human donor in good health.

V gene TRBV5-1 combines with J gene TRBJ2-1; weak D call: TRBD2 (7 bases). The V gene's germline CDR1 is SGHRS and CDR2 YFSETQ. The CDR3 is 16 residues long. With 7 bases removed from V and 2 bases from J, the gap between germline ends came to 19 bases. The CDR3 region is CASQGGGVGPYNEQFF. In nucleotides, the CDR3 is TGCGCCAGCCAAGGAGGGGGGGTAGGCCCCTACAATGAGCAGTTCTTC.

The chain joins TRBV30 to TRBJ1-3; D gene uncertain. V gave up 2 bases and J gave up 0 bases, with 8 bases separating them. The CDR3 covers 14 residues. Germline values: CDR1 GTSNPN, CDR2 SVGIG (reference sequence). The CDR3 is CAWSRVSSGNTIYF. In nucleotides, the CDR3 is TGTGCCTGGAGTCGGGTTAGCTCTGGAAACACCATATATTTT.

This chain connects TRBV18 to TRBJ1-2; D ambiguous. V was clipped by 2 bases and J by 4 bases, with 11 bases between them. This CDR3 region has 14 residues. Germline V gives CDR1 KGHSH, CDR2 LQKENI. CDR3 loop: CASSPGQVGYGYTF. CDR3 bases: TGTGCCAGCTCACCAGGCCAGGTTGGCTATGGCTACACCTTC.

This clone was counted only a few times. This CDR3 is CAWRQGGTEAFF. The CDR3 DNA reads TGTGCCTGGCGACAGGGGGGCACTGAAGCTTTCTTT. The J gene is TRBJ1-1, the V gene TRBV30, with TRBD1 identical over 9 bases. The germline CDR1 and CDR2 sequences are GTSNPN and SVGIG (reference sequence). There are 12 residues in the CDR3. The V segment lost 5 bases and the J segment 4 bases; nucleotides outside the gene matches: 2.

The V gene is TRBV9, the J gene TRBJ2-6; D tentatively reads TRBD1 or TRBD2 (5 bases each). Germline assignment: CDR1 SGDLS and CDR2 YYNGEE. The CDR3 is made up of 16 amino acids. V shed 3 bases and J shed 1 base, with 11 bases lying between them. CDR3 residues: CASSAEGRSGANVLTF. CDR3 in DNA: TGTGCCAGCAGCGCCGAGGGGCGGTCTGGGGCCAACGTCCTGACTTTC.

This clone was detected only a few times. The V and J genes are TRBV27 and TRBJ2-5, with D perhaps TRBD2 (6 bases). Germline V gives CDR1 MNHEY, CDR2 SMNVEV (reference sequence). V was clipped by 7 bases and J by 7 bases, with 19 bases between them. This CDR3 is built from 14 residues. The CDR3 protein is CASTGGGSTGTQYF. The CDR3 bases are TGTGCCAGCACCGGTGGAGGGAGTACAGGGACCCAGTACTTC.

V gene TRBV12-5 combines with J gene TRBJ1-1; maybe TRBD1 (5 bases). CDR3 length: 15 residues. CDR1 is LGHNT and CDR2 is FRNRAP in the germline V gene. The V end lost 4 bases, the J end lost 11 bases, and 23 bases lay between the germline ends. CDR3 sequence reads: CASGSGTADRGNAFF. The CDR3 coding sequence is TGTGCTAGTGGTTCCGGGACGGCCGATCGGGGGAACGCTTTCTTT.

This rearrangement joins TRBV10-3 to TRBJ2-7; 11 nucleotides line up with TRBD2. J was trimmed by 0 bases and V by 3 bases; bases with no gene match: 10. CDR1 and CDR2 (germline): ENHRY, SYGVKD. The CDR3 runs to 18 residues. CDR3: CAISERGASGGFSYEQYF. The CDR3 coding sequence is TGTGCCATCAGTGAAAGGGGGGCTAGCGGGGGGTTCTCCTACGAGCAGTACTTC.

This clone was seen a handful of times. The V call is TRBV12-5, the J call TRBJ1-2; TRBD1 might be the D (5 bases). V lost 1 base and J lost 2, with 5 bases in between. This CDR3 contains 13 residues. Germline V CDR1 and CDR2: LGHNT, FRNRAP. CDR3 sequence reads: CASGLGQNYGYTF. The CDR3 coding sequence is TGTGCTAGTGGTTTGGGACAGAACTATGGCTACACCTTC.

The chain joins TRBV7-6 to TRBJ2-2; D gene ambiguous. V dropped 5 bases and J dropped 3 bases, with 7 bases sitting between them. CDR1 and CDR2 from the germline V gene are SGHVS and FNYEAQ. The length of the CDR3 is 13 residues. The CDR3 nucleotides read TGTGCCAGCAGCCGGATAGACACCGGGGAGCTGTTTTTT. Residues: CASSRIDTGELFF.

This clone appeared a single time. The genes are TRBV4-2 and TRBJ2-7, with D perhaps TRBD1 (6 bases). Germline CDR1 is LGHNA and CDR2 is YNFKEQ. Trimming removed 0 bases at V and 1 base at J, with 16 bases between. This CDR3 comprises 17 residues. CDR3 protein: CASSQDTQGHQSYEQYF. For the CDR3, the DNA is TGTGCCAGCAGCCAAGACACGCAGGGGCATCAGTCCTACGAGCAGTACTTC.

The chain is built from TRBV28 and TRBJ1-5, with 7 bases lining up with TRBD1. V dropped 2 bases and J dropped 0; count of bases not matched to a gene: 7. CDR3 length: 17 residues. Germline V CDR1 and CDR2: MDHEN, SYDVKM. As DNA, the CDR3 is TGTGCCAGCAGTTTAGGAGGGACAGCCTTTAGCAATCAGCCCCAGCATTTT. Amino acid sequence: CASSLGGTAFSNQPQHF.

Here the CDR3 DNA reads TGTGCCAGCAGCGTACGGGGCCTGAACACTGAAGCTTTCTTT. Translation gives CASSVRGLNTEAFF. The V gene is TRBV9, the J gene TRBJ1-1; D is possibly TRBD1 (5 bases). Between the trimmed V and J ends, which lost 1 base and 0 bases, there was a span of 7 bases. The CDR3 runs 14 residues. CDR1 is SGDLS and CDR2 is YYNGEE in the germline V gene.

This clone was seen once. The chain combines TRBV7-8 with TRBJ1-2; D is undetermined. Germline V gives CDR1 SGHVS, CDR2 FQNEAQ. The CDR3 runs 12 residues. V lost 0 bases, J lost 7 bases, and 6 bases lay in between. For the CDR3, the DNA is TGTGCCAGCAGCTTAGCAACCGGTGGCTACACCTTC. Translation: CASSLATGGYTF.

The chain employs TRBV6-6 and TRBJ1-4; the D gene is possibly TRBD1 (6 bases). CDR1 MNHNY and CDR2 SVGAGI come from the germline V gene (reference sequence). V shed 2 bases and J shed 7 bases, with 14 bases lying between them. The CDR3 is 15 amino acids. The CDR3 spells CASSYPQGGGEKLFF. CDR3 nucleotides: TGTGCCAGCAGTTACCCACAGGGAGGCGGTGAAAAACTGTTTTTT.

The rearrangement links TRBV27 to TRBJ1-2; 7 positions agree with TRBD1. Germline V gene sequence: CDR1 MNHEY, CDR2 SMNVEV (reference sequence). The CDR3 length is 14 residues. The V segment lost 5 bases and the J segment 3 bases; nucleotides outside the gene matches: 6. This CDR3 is CASSGQQGYYGYTF. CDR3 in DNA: TGTGCCAGCAGTGGTCAACAGGGGTACTATGGCTACACCTTC.

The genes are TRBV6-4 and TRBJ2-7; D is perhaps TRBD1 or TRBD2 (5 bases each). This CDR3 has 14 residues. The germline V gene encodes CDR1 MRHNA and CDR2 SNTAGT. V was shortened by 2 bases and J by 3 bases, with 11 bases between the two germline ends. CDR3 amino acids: CASSDRGRGYEQYF. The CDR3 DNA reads TGTGCCAGCAGTGACCGGGGACGGGGCTACGAGCAGTACTTC.

For the CDR3, the DNA is TGTGCCAGCAGCATCGGGACAGGGTACGCCTACGAGCAGTACTTC. The encoded protein is CASSIGTGYAYEQYF. V is TRBV7-7 and J is TRBJ2-7; TRBD1 matches 9 bases. The germline V gene encodes CDR1 SSHAT and CDR2 FNYEAQ (reference sequence). The CDR3 has 15 residues. With V trimmed by 5 bases and J by 2 bases, 7 bases remained unmatched. The variable domain in full, with the rest retrieved from reference TRBV7-7 and TRBJ2-7, is GAGVSQSPRYKVTKRGQDVTLRCDPISSHATLYWYQQALGQGPEFLTYFNYEAQPDKSGLPSDRFSAERPEGSISTLTIQRTEQRDSAMYRCASSIGTGYAYEQYFGPGTRLTVT.

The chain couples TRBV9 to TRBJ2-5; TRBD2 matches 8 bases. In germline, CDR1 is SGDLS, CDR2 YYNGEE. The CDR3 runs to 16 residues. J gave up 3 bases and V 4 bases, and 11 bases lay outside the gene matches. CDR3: CASSLGSLAGKETQYF. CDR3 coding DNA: TGTGCCAGCAGCCTAGGGTCGCTAGCGGGTAAAGAGACCCAGTACTTC. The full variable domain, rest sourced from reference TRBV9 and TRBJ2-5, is DSGVTQTPKHLITATGQRVTLRCSPRSGDLSVYWYQQSLDQGLQFLIQYYNGEERAKGNILERFSAQQFPDLHSELNLSSLELGDSALYFCASSLGSLAGKETQYFGPGTRLLVL.

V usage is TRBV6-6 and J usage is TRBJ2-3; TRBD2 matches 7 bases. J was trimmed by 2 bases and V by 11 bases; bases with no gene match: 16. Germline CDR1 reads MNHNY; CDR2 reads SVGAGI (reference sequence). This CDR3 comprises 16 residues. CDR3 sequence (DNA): TGTGCCGGGGGGGTTGGGTCCGGGGGATCCACAGATACGCAGTATTTT. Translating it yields CAGGVGSGGSTDTQYF.

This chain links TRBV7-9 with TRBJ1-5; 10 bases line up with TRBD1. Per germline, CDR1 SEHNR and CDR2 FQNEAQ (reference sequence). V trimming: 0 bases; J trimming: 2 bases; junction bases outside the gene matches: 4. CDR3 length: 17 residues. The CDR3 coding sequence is TGTGCCAGCAGCTTAGCGCTGGGGACAGGGGGCAATCAGCCCCAGCATTTT. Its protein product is CASSLALGTGGNQPQHF.